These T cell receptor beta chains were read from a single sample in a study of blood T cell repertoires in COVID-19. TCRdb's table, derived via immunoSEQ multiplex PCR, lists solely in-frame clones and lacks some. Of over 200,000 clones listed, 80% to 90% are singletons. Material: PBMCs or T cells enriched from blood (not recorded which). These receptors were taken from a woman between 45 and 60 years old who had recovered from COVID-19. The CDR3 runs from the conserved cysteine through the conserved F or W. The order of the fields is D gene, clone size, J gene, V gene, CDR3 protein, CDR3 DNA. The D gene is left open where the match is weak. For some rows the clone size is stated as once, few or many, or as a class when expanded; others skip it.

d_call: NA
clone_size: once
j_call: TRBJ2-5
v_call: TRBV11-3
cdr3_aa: CASSPVRLAGGSQETQYF
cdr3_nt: TGTGCCAGCAGCCCGGTGAGACTGGCAGGAGGTTCCCAAGAGACCCAGTACTTC

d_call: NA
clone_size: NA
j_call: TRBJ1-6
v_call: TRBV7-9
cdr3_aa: CASSPGGGRPPLHF
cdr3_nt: TGTGCCAGCAGCCCCGGGGGGGGCAGACCACCCCTCCACTTT

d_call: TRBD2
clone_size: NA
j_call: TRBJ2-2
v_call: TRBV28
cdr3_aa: CASSTTSGSYFTGELFF
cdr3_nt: TGTGCCAGCAGTACGACTAGCGGGAGTTATTTTACCGGGGAGCTGTTTTTT

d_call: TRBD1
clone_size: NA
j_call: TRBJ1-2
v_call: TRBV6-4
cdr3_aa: CASSEGQGRYGYTF
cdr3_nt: TGTGCCAGCAGTGAGGGACAGGGGAGGTATGGCTACACCTTC

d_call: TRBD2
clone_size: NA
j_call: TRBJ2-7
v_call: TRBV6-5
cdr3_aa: CASSYSASGSNEQYF
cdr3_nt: TGTGCCAGCAGTTACTCTGCTAGCGGGAGCAACGAGCAGTACTTC

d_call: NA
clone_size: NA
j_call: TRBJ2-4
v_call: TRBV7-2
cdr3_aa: CASSAGAITIKNIQYF
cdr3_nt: TGTGCCAGCAGCGCGGGGGCCATCACAATTAAAAACATTCAGTACTTC

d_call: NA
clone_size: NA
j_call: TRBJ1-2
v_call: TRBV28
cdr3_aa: CASSQTTDYGYTF
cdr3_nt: TGTGCCAGCAGTCAAACGACAGACTATGGCTACACCTTC

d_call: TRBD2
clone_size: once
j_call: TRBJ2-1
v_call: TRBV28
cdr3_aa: CASSLFPGGYNEQFF
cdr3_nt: TGTGCCAGCAGCCTCTTTCCGGGAGGCTACAATGAGCAGTTCTTC

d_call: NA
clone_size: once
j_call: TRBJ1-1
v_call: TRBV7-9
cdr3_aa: CASSLEGGNTEAFF
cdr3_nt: TGTGCCAGCAGCTTAGAAGGGGGGAACACTGAAGCTTTCTTT

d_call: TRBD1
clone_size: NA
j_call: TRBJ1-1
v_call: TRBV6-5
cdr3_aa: CASSYDGGQGASAFF
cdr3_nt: TGTGCCAGCAGTTACGATGGGGGACAGGGGGCCTCAGCTTTCTTT

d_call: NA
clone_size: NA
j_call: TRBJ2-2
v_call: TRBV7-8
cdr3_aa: CASSLLGTGLSNTGELFF
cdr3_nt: TGTGCCAGCAGCTTATTGGGTACAGGCCTATCGAACACCGGGGAGCTGTTTTTT

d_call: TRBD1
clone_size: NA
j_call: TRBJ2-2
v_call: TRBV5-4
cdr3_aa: CASSSGQGTTGELFF
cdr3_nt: TGTGCCAGCAGCTCGGGACAGGGAACCACCGGGGAGCTGTTTTTT

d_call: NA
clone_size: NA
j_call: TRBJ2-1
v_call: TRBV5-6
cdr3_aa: CASSLGRRSGSYNEQFF
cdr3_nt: TGTGCCAGCAGCTTGGGGCGGCGGTCCGGCTCCTACAATGAGCAGTTCTTC

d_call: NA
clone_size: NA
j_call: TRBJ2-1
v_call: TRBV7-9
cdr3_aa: CASSFSVGLYNEQFF
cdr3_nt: TGTGCCAGCAGCTTTAGTGTGGGACTGTACAATGAGCAGTTCTTC

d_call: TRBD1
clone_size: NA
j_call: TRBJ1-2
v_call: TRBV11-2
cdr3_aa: CASSQDRTNYGYTF
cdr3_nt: TGTGCCAGCAGCCAGGACAGGACTAACTATGGCTACACCTTC

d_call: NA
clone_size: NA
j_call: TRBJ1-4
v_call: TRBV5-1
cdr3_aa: CASSLEGGIGEKLFF
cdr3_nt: TGCGCCAGCAGCTTGGAAGGCGGGATTGGTGAAAAACTGTTTTTT

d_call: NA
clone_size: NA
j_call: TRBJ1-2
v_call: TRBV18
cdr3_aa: CASSPPSETVGYTF
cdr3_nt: TGTGCCAGCTCTCCCCCTTCAGAGACAGTCGGCTACACCTTC

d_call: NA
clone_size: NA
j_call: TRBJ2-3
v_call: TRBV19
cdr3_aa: CASSFGHSPTDTQYF
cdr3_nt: TGTGCCAGTAGTTTCGGACACTCACCCACAGATACGCAGTATTTT

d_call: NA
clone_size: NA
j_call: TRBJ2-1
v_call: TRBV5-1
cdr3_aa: CASSLGLLYNEQFF
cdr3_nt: TGCGCCAGCAGCTTGGGCCTACTCTACAATGAGCAGTTCTTC

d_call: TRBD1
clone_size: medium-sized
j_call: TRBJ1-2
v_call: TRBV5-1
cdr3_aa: CASSLEGASGYTF
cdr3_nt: TGCGCCAGCAGCTTGGAGGGGGCCTCTGGCTACACCTTC

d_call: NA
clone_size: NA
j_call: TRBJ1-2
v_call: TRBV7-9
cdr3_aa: CASPLGDTNYGYTF
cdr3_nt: TGTGCCAGCCCTCTCGGGGACACTAACTATGGCTACACCTTC

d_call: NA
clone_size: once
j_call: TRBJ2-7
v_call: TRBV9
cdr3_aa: CASSVTNSPYEQYF
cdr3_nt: TGTGCCAGCAGCGTAACAAACAGTCCCTACGAGCAGTACTTC